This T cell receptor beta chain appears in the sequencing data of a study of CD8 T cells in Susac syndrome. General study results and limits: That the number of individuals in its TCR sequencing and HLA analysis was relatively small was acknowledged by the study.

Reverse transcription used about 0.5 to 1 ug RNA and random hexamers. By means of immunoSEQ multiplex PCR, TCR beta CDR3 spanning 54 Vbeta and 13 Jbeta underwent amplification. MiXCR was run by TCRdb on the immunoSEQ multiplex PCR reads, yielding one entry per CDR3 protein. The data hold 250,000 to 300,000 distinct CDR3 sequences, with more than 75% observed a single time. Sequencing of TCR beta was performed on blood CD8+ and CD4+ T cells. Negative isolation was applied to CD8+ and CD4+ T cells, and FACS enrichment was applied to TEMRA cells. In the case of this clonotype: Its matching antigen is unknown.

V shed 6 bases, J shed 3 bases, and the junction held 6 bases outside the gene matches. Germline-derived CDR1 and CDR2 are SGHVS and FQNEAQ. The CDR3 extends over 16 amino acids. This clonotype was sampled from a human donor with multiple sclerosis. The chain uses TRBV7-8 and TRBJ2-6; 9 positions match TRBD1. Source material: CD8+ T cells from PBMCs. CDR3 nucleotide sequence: TGTGCCAGCAGGTTCACAGGGGGCCTTGGGGCCAACGTCCTGACTTTC. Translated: CASRFTGGLGANVLTF.